This T cell receptor beta chain was sequenced in a study of blood T cells in healthy people across ages. Findings and limits, study-wide: Naive T cell percentage showed a strong correlation with TCR beta diversity.

Comment on this clonotype: The antigen remains unidentified.

For the second PCR, which ran for about 7 to 11 cycles, a sample-barcoded 5' primer and a J-beta primer mix were used. TCRdb recomputed calls from the 5' RACE reads with MiXCR, one row per CDR3 protein. Of fewer than 1,000,000 distinct CDR3 sequences listed, about 46% are singletons. The receptor's source is an elderly man in good health. Input material: blood.

The CDR3 DNA is TGTGCCAGCAGTGAAGGGGTGAACACTGAAGCTTTCTTT. Translated: CASSEGVNTEAFF. The chain links TRBV6-1 to TRBJ1-1; no firm D call. The CDR3 loop spans 13 amino acids. In germline, CDR1 is MNHNS, CDR2 SASEGT. Trimming took 1 base from V and 0 from J, leaving 3 bases between them.